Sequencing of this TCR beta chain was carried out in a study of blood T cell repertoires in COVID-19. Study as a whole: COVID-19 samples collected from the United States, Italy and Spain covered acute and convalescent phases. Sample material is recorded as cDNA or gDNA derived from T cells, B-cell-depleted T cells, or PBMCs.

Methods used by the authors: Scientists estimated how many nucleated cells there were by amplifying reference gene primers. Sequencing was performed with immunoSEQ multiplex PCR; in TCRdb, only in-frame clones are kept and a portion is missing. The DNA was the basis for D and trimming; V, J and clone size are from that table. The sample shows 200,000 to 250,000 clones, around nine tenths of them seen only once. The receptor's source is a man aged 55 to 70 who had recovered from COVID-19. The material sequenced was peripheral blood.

The CDR3 reads CASSLVPGRFETQYF. The CDR3 coding sequence is TGTGCCAGCAGCTTAGTCCCAGGCCGGTTTGAGACCCAGTACTTC. The chain combines TRBV7-2 with TRBJ2-5; D remains ambiguous. There are 15 residues in the CDR3. The V and J ends lost 1 base and 5 bases respectively, with 14 bases between them. From germline, CDR1 is SGHTA and CDR2 FQGNSA.